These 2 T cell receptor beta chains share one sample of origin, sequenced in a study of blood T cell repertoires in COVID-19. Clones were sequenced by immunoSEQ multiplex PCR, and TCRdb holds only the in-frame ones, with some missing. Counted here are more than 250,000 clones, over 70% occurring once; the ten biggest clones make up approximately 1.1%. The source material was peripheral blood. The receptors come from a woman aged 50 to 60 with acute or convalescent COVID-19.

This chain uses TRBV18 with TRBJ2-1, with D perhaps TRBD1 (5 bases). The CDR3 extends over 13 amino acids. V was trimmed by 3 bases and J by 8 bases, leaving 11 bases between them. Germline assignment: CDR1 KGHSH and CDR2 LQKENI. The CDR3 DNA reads TGTGCCAGCTCACCCGGACAAAACGATGAGCAGTTCTTC. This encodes CASSPGQNDEQFF.

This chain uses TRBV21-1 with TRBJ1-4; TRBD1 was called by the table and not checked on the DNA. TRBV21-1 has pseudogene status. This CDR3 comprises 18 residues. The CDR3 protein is CASRLRDRGRETNEKLFF. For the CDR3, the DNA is TGTGCCAGCAGGCTCCGGGACAGGGGGCGCGAGACTAATGAAAAACTGTTTTTT.